The TCR beta chain described here comes from a study of blood T cell repertoires in COVID-19. The wider study: PBMCs, B-cell-depleted T cells, or T cells provided the cDNA or gDNA that made up the material.

Under the authors' procedure: Counts of nucleated cells, estimated from reference gene primer amplification, were obtained. Produced via immunoSEQ multiplex PCR; TCRdb's table is partial and in-frame only. D and trimming were read from the DNA, whereas the V and J calls and clone size are those reported in that table. The table lists 290,000 or so clones, around 87% of them singletons. This TCR was sampled from an older man with acute or convalescent COVID-19. The sequencing sample was made of peripheral blood.

As DNA, the CDR3 is TGTGCCAGCAGCTTGACTAGCGGAGATACGCAGTATTTT. This codes for CASSLTSGDTQYF. V is TRBV13 and J is TRBJ2-3; the match to TRBD2 covers 9 bases. The V gene end was trimmed by 3 bases and the J gene end by 5 bases; junction bases not matched to a gene: 0. The CDR3 is 13 residues long. The germline V gene encodes CDR1 PRHDT and CDR2 FYEKMQ (reference sequence).